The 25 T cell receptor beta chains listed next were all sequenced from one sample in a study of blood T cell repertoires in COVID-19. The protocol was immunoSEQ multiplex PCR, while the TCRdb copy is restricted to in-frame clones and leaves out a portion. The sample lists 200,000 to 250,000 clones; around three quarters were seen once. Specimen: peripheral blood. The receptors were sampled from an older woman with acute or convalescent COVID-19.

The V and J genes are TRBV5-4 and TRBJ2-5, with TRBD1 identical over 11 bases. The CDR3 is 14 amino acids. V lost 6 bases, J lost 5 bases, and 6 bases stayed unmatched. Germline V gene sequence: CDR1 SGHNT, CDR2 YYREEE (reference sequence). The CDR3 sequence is CASTGQGAKETQYF. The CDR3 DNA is TGTGCCAGCACAGGACAGGGGGCGAAGGAGACCCAGTACTTC.

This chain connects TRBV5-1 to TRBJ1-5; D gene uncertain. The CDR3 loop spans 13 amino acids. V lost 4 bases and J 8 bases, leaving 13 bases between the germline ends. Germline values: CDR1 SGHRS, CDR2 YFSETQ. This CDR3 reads CASSAGLREPQHF. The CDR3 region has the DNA TGCGCCAGCAGCGCAGGCCTGAGAGAGCCCCAGCATTTT.

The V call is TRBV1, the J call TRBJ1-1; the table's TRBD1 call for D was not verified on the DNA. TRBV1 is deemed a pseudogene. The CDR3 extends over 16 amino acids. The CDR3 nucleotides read TGCACCAGCAGCCAAGATAGTACAGGGCCAAACACTGAAGCTTTCTTT. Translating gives CTSSQDSTGPNTEAFF.

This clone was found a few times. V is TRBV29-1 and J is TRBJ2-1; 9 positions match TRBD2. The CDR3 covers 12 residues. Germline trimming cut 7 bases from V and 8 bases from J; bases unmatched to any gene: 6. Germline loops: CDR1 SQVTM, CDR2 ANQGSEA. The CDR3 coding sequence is TGCAGCGCGGTAGCGGGAGTCTATGAGCAGTTCTTC. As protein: CSAVAGVYEQFF.

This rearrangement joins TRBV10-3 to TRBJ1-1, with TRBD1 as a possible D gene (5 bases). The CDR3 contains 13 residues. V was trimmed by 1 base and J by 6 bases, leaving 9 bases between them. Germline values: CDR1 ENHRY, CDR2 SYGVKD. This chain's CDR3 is CAISELGPAEAFF. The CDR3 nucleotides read TGTGCCATCAGTGAGTTGGGGCCGGCTGAAGCTTTCTTT.

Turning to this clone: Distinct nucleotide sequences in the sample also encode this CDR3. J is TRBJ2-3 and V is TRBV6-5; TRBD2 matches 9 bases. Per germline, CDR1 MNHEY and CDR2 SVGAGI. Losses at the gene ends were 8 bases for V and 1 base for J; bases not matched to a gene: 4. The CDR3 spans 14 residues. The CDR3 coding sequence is TGTGCCAGCGGGAAGCGGGAGGGCACAGATACGCAGTATTTT. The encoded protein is CASGKREGTDTQYF.

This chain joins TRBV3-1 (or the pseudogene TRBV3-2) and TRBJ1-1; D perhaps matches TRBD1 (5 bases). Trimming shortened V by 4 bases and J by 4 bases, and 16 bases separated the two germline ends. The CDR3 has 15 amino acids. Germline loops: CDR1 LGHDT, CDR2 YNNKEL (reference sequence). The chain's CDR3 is CASSPPRGWGTEAFF. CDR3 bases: TGTGCCAGCAGCCCACCCCGGGGGTGGGGCACTGAAGCTTTCTTT.

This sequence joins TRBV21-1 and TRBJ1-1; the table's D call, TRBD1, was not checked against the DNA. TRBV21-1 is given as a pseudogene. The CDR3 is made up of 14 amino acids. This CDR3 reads CASSKYSMNTEAFF. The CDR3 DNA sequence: TGTGCCAGCAGCAAATACAGTATGAACACTGAAGCTTTCTTT.

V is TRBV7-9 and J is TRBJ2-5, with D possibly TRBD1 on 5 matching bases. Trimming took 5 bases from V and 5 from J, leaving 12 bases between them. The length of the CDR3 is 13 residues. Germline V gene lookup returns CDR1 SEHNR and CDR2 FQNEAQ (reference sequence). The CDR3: CASSPRAMETQYF. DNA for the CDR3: TGTGCCAGCAGCCCCAGGGCTATGGAGACCCAGTACTTC.

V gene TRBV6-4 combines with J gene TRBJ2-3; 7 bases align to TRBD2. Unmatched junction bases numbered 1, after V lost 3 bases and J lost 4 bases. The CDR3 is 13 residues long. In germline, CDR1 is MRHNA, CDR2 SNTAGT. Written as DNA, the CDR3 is TGTGCCAGCAGTGAGGGAGGGCCAGATACGCAGTATTTT. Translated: CASSEGGPDTQYF.

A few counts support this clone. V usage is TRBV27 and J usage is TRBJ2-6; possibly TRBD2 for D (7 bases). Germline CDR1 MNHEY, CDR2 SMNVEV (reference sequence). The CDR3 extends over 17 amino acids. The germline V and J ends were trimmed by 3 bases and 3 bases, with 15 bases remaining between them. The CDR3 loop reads CASSLQGRVDGANVLTF. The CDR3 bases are TGTGCCAGCAGTTTGCAGGGGAGGGTTGATGGGGCCAACGTCCTGACTTTC.

In DNA, the CDR3 is TGTGCCAGCAGGCGTAGCGGGATTAGCACAGATACGCAGTATTTT. Amino acid sequence: CASRRSGISTDTQYF. The chain is built from TRBV11-3 and TRBJ2-3; TRBD2 agrees at 8 bases. Looked up from germline, CDR1 is SGHNT and CDR2 is YENEEA. CDR3 size: 15 residues. Trimming removed 6 bases from V and 0 bases from J; junction bases left unmatched: 5.

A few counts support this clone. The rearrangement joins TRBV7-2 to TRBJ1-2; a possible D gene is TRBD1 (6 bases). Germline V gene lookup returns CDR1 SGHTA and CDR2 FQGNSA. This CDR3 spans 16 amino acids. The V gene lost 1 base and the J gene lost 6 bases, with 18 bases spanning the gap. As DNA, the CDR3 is TGTGCCAGCAGCTTAGGTCGGTACAGGGCCCCAGATGGCTACACCTTC. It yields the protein CASSLGRYRAPDGYTF.

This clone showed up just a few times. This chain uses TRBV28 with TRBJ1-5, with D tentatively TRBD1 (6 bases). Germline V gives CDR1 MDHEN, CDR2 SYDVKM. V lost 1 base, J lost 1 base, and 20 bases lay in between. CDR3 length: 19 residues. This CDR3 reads CASSLFPSGGAGSNQPQHF. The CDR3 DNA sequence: TGTGCCAGCAGTTTATTCCCTTCGGGGGGGGCAGGAAGCAATCAGCCCCAGCATTTT.

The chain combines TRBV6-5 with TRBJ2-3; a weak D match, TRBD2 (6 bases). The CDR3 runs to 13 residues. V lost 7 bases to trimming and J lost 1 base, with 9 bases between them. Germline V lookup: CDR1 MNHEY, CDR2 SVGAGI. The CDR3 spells CASKLAGTDTQYF. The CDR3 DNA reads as TGTGCCAGCAAACTAGCTGGCACAGATACGCAGTATTTT.

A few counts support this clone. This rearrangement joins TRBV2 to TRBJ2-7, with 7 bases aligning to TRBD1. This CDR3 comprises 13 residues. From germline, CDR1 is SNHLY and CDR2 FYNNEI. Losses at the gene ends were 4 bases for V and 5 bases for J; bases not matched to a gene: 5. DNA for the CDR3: TGTGCCAGCAGTGCGGACAGGAACAACGAGCAGTACTTC. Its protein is CASSADRNNEQYF.

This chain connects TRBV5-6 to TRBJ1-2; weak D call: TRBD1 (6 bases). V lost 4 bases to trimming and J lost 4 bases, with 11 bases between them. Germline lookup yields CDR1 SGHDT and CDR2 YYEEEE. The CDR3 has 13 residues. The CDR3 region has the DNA TGTGCCAGCAGCGCCGGACAGCGCTATGGCTACACCTTC. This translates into CASSAGQRYGYTF.

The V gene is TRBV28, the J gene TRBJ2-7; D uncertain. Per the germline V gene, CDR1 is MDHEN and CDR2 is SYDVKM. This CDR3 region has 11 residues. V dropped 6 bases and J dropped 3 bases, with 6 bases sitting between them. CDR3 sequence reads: CASRSGYEQYF. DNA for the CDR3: TGTGCCAGCAGGTCGGGCTACGAGCAGTACTTC.

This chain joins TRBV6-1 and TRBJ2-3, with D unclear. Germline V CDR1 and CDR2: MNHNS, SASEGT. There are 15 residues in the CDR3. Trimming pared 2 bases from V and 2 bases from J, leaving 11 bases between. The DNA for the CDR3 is TGTGCCAGCAGTGAAACCCGAAAACACACAGATACGCAGTATTTT. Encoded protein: CASSETRKHTDTQYF.

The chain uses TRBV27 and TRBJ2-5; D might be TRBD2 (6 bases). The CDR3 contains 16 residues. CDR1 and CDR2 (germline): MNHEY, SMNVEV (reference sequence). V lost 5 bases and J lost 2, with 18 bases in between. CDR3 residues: CASSPGERVGQETQYF. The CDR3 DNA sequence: TGTGCCAGCAGTCCGGGTGAGCGGGTCGGACAAGAGACCCAGTACTTC.

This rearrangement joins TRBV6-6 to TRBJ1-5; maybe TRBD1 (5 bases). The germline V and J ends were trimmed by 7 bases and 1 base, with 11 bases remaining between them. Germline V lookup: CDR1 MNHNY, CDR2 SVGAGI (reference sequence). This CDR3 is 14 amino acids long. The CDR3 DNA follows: TGTGCCAGCACTAACGGGGGGAGCAATCAGCCCCAGCATTTT. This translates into CASTNGGSNQPQHF.

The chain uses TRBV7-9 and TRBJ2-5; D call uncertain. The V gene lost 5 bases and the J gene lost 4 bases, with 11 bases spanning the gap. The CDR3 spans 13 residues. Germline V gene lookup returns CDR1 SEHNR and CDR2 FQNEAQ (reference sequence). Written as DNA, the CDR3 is TGTGCCAGCAGCCCTATAGCTCCAGAGACCCAGTACTTC. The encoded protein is CASSPIAPETQYF.

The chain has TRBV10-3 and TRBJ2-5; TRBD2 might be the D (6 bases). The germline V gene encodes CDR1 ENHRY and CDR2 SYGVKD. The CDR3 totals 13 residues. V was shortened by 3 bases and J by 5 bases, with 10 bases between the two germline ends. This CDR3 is CAISDPGGETQYF. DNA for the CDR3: TGTGCCATCAGTGACCCAGGAGGGGAGACCCAGTACTTC.

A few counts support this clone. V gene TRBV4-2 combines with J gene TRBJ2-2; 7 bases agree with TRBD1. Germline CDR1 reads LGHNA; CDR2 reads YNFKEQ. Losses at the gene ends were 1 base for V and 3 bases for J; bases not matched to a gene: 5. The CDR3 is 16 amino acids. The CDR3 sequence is CASSQVEGADTGELFF. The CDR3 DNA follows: TGTGCCAGCAGCCAAGTTGAGGGGGCCGACACCGGGGAGCTGTTTTTT.

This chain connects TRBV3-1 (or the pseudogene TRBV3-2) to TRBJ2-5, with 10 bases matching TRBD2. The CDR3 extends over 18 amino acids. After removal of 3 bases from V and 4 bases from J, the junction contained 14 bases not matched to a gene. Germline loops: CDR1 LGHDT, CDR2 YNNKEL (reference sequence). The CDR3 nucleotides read TGTGCCAGCAGCCATTCCACGGGACTAGCGTATCTAGGAGAGACCCAGTACTTC. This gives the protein CASSHSTGLAYLGETQYF.